This passage covers 17 T cell receptor beta chains from one sample sequenced in a study of shared clonotypes between healthy human individuals. Using immunoSEQ multiplex PCR, the repertoire was profiled, and TCRdb retains in-frame clones only, with some absent. The data hold approximately 2.1 million clones, with 80% to 95% observed a single time. Input material: naive CD4+ T cells from PBMCs. The sample's subset: CD45RA+ positively selected. These receptors all stem from a man aged 18-30 years in good health. Some clones in this sample may be carry-over from other donors' samples.

The genes are TRBV6-6 and TRBJ2-2; D uncertain. The CDR3 has 14 amino acids. CDR1 and CDR2 from the germline V gene are MNHNY and SVGAGI (reference sequence). V was pared by 0 bases and J by 7 bases, with 9 bases between. The CDR3 DNA follows: TGTGCCAGCAGTTACTCAGGGTTGGTCGGGGAGCTGTTTTTT. It encodes CASSYSGLVGELFF.

This clone appeared once. For the CDR3, the DNA is TGTGCCAGCAGCGGACACTGGGTTTCCTACGAGCAGTACTTC. This codes for CASSGHWVSYEQYF. V usage is TRBV7-3 and J usage is TRBJ2-7, with a weak D call TRBD1 (5 bases). This CDR3 region has 14 residues. Trimming removed 5 bases at V and 1 base at J, with 12 bases between. The germline CDR1 and CDR2 sequences are SGHTA and FQGTGA.

The J gene is TRBJ1-2, the V gene TRBV5-1; D unresolved. This CDR3 is built from 13 residues. The V gene lost 0 bases and the J gene lost 8 bases, with 11 bases spanning the gap. Germline V gives CDR1 SGHRS, CDR2 YFSETQ. CDR3 nucleotides: TGCGCCAGCAGCTTGGACCCCCCAGGAGGCTACACCTTC. It is translated as CASSLDPPGGYTF.

This clone was found once. This chain uses TRBV29-1 with TRBJ2-1; no firm D call. Germline V gene data show CDR1 as SQVTM and CDR2 as ANQGSEA. CDR3 length: 13 residues. Trimming removed 4 bases at V and 2 bases at J, with 9 bases between. CDR3 DNA sequence: TGCAGCGTTGGCTCATCACCCTACAATGAGCAGTTCTTC. It encodes CSVGSSPYNEQFF.

This sequence joins TRBV11-3 and TRBJ2-3; D not resolved. Trimming removed 0 bases from V and 8 bases from J, with 15 bases in between. The CDR3 loop spans 15 amino acids. Germline V lookup: CDR1 SGHNT, CDR2 YENEEA. This chain's CDR3 is CASSLEQTLTPTQYF. In nucleotides, the CDR3 is TGTGCCAGCAGCTTAGAACAGACCCTGACACCTACGCAGTATTTT.

The chain carries TRBV30 and TRBJ2-2; D possibly corresponds to TRBD2 (6 bases). V was clipped by 0 bases and J by 7 bases, with 12 bases between them. CDR3 length: 14 residues. Germline V gene lookup returns CDR1 GTSNPN and CDR2 SVGIG (reference sequence). The CDR3 loop is CAWSVRLGDGELFF. Here the CDR3 DNA reads TGTGCCTGGAGTGTACGACTAGGGGACGGGGAGCTGTTTTTT.

The V and J genes are TRBV30 and TRBJ1-3; D is unclear. Germline CDR1 GTSNPN, CDR2 SVGIG (reference sequence). The V end was cut by 8 bases, the J end by 0 bases, with 5 bases between. The CDR3 contains 11 residues. In DNA form, the CDR3 reads TGTGCCGAGTACTCTGGAAACACCATATATTTT. Its translation: CAEYSGNTIYF.

The J gene is TRBJ2-7, the V gene TRBV28; no reliable D call. The CDR3 runs to 14 residues. Germline V gives CDR1 MDHEN, CDR2 SYDVKM. Trimming stripped 7 bases from V and 0 bases from J, with 13 bases between. CDR3 in amino acids: CASTRTYSSYEQYF. The DNA for the CDR3 is TGTGCCAGCACTCGGACGTACTCCTCCTACGAGCAGTACTTC.

This clone was seen a single time. The chain has TRBV6-5 and TRBJ2-5; D unresolved. With the DNA end fitting TRBJ2-7 better, the J assignment may be wrong. CDR3 length: 15 residues. Germline V gene lookup returns CDR1 MNHEY and CDR2 SVGAGI. CDR3 amino acids: CASSYSQAYPYEQYF. Written as DNA, the CDR3 is TGTGCCAGCAGTTACTCCCAGGCTTACCCCTACGAGCAGTACTTC.

This chain joins TRBV5-1 and TRBJ2-1; 7 bases are shared with TRBD1. The CDR3 has 16 amino acids. With V trimmed by 3 bases and J by 1 base, 7 bases remained unmatched. Germline CDR1 SGHRS, CDR2 YFSETQ. CDR3 DNA sequence: TGCGCCAGCAGCTCGCAGGGGGTGGGGTCCTACAATGAGCAGTTCTTC. Its translation: CASSSQGVGSYNEQFF.

J is TRBJ2-5 and V is TRBV18; 8 bases fit TRBD1. CDR3 size: 14 residues. The junction had 6 bases not matched to a gene; V was cut back by 5 bases and J by 4 bases. Germline V gives CDR1 KGHSH, CDR2 LQKENI. The CDR3 DNA follows: TGTGCCAGCTCAACGGACAGGGTGGGAGAGACCCAGTACTTC. Residues: CASSTDRVGETQYF.

This sequence joins TRBV30 and TRBJ2-7, with D perhaps TRBD2 (6 bases). The germline CDR1 and CDR2 sequences are GTSNPN and SVGIG (reference sequence). Trimming removed 0 bases at V and 1 base at J, with 19 bases between. The length of the CDR3 is 17 residues. The CDR3 here is CAWSVSRVPTSSYEQYF. DNA of the CDR3: TGTGCCTGGAGTGTTTCTCGGGTCCCGACTAGTTCCTACGAGCAGTACTTC.

The chain employs TRBV11-2 and TRBJ2-5, with D possibly TRBD2 on 5 matching bases. Trimming took 3 bases from V and 1 from J, leaving 15 bases between them. This CDR3 contains 16 residues. Germline-derived CDR1 and CDR2 are SGHAT and FQNNGV. The CDR3 sequence is CASSFRERNLQETQYF. In DNA, the CDR3 is TGTGCCAGCAGCTTTCGAGAGCGGAACCTCCAAGAGACCCAGTACTTC.

The chain joins TRBV6-4 to TRBJ2-2; TRBD2 matches 9 bases. Germline CDR1 MRHNA, CDR2 SNTAGT. The V segment lost 4 bases and the J segment 1 base; nucleotides outside the gene matches: 4. The CDR3 runs 16 residues. CDR3 coding DNA: TGTGCCAGCAGTGCCGGACTAGCGCGGAACACCGGGGAGCTGTTTTTT. Translated: CASSAGLARNTGELFF.

There are a few counts of this clone. V usage is TRBV11-3 and J usage is TRBJ1-1, with D maybe TRBD1 (6 bases). V was cut by 5 bases and J by 1 base, with 8 bases left in between. Germline V CDR1 and CDR2: SGHNT, YENEEA. The CDR3 length is 13 residues. The chain's CDR3 is CASSTTGNTEAFF. The CDR3 DNA is TGTGCCAGCAGCACGACAGGGAACACTGAAGCTTTCTTT.

The genes are TRBV25-1 and TRBJ1-4; maybe TRBD1 (5 bases). This CDR3 has 13 residues. In germline, CDR1 is MGHDK, CDR2 SYGVNS. V was clipped by 4 bases and J by 8 bases, with 11 bases between them. CDR3: CASSGDPPEKLFF. CDR3 DNA sequence: TGTGCCAGCAGTGGGGACCCGCCCGAAAAACTGTTTTTT.

V and J are TRBV4-3 and TRBJ2-2, with 12 bases lining up with TRBD2. The V gene's germline CDR1 is LGHNA and CDR2 YSLEER. The CDR3 is 20 residues long. J lost 3 bases, V lost 3 bases, and 14 bases had no gene match. CDR3 residues: CASSHEPPSGRAFYTGELFF. The CDR3 nucleotides read TGCGCCAGCAGCCATGAACCCCCTAGCGGGAGGGCCTTTTACACCGGGGAGCTGTTTTTT.